The clone carrying this T cell receptor (beta chain) has more than one count but fewer than ten. No antigen is known for it. TCRdb passed the 5' RACE reads through MiXCR, listing each CDR3 protein once. Of 700,000 to 850,000 distinct CDR3 sequences listed, about 10% are singletons. Trimming removed 3 bases at V and 7 bases at J, with 5 bases between. Per the germline V gene, CDR1 is SGDLS and CDR2 is YYNGEE. This CDR3 has 11 residues. This sample was included in a study of CD8 T cells in ankylosing spondylitis. Notes on the study in general: Earlier literature documents some of the motif variants in reactive arthritis synovial fluid and blood. Made up of about eight highly homologous variants, a TCR beta motif appeared characteristic of ankylosing spondylitis blood.

Sequenced sample: blood, either unsorted or a sorted T cell fraction (not recorded which). The chain joins TRBV9 to TRBJ2-1; no clear D. The TCR was taken from a male donor with ankylosing spondylitis. For the CDR3, the DNA is TGTGCCAGCAGCGCCCTAAATGAGCAGTTCTTC. Protein product: CASSALNEQFF.